Below are 29 T cell receptor beta chains sequenced from a single sample in a study of blood T cell repertoires in COVID-19. Assay used: immunoSEQ multiplex PCR; TCRdb lists only in-frame clones, some missing. Of just over 75,000 clones listed, 80% are singletons. The material sequenced was peripheral blood. The source of these receptors is a man aged 55-75 years with active or convalescent COVID-19.

The rearrangement links TRBV7-2 to TRBJ2-7; D may be TRBD1 (6 bases). V was cut by 4 bases and J by 2 bases, with 15 bases left in between. The germline gives CDR1 SGHTA, CDR2 FQGNSA. This CDR3 contains 15 residues. The CDR3, as DNA: TGTGCCAGCAGCTCCCCTGACAGGAGTGCCTACGAGCAGTACTTC. Protein: CASSSPDRSAYEQYF.

The chain is built from TRBV5-1 and TRBJ2-7; D not certain. Germline CDR1 SGHRS, CDR2 YFSETQ. The CDR3 runs 11 residues. V lost 4 bases and J 3 bases, leaving 5 bases between the germline ends. As DNA, the CDR3 is TGCGCCAGCAGCCTATTCTACGAGCAGTACTTC. This encodes CASSLFYEQYF.

In this sample, this clone turned up once. The chain recombines TRBV4-1 with TRBJ1-1, with TRBD1 as a possible D gene (5 bases). The V end was cut by 0 bases, the J end by 4 bases, with 12 bases between. This CDR3 comprises 15 residues. Germline V gene lookup returns CDR1 MGHRA and CDR2 YSYEKL. The CDR3 here is CASSQELRGGTEAFF. The CDR3 DNA is TGCGCCAGCAGCCAAGAACTGAGGGGAGGCACTGAAGCTTTCTTT.

The chain employs TRBV7-9 and TRBJ2-3, with D perhaps TRBD2 (6 bases). There are 17 residues in the CDR3. Trimming took 1 base from V and 2 from J, leaving 16 bases between them. From germline, CDR1 is SEHNR and CDR2 FQNEAQ (reference sequence). CDR3 residues: CASSLEGGRGFTDTQYF. The CDR3 coding sequence is TGTGCCAGCAGCTTAGAGGGAGGACGGGGTTTCACAGATACGCAGTATTTT. Using reference TRBV7-9 and TRBJ2-3 for the parts outside the CDR3, the full variable domain is DTGVSQNPRHKITKRGQNVTFRCDPISEHNRLYWYRQTLGQGPEFLTYFQNEAQLEKSRLLSDRFSAERPKGSFSTLEIQRTEQGDSAMYLCASSLEGGRGFTDTQYFGPGTRLTVL.

This clone was detected only a few times. The chain links TRBV19 to TRBJ1-2; D uncertain. Trimming took off 0 bases at V and 2 bases at J, with 19 bases between the two ends. This CDR3 spans 18 amino acids. Germline V CDR1 and CDR2: LNHDA, SQIVND (reference sequence). CDR3 in amino acids: CASSIDMGGPNYNYGYTF. The CDR3 nucleotides are TGTGCCAGTAGTATAGATATGGGAGGGCCGAACTACAACTATGGCTACACCTTC. Drawing the rest from reference TRBV19 and TRBJ1-2, the complete variable domain is DGGITQSPKYLFRKEGQNVTLSCEQNLNHDAMYWYRQDPGQGLRLIYYSQIVNDFQKGDIAEGYSVSREKKESFPLTVTSAQKNPTAFYLCASSIDMGGPNYNYGYTFGSGTRLTVV.

CDR3 region: CASSWSSGDADTQYF. CDR3 nucleotides: TGTGCCAGCAGCTGGAGTAGCGGGGATGCAGATACGCAGTATTTT. The genes are TRBV7-9 and TRBJ2-3, with 8 bases fitting TRBD2. V was clipped by 4 bases and J by 4 bases; unmatched bases: 7. This CDR3 has 15 residues. Germline V gives CDR1 SEHNR, CDR2 FQNEAQ (reference sequence). The full variable domain, rest sourced from reference TRBV7-9 and TRBJ2-3, is DTGVSQNPRHKITKRGQNVTFRCDPISEHNRLYWYRQTLGQGPEFLTYFQNEAQLEKSRLLSDRFSAERPKGSFSTLEIQRTEQGDSAMYLCASSWSSGDADTQYFGPGTRLTVL.

V gene TRBV7-9 combines with J gene TRBJ2-5; 7 bases are shared with TRBD2. Germline trimming cut 1 base from V and 5 bases from J; bases unmatched to any gene: 10. The CDR3 runs 16 residues. The germline CDR1 and CDR2 sequences are SEHNR and FQNEAQ (reference sequence). The CDR3 DNA sequence: TGTGCCAGCAGCTTAGAGGCAGGGAGGGTTGTCGAGACCCAGTACTTC. Protein product: CASSLEAGRVVETQYF.

This chain uses TRBV7-8 with TRBJ1-5; possible D gene TRBD1, 5 bases. Germline V lookup: CDR1 SGHVS, CDR2 FQNEAQ. V lost 5 bases and J 2 bases, leaving 13 bases between the germline ends. This CDR3 region has 15 residues. The DNA of the CDR3 is TGTGCCAGCAGCCCCGGGCAGGGCGGCAATCAGCCCCAGCATTTT. It specifies CASSPGQGGNQPQHF. The entire variable domain, with the rest obtained from reference TRBV7-8 and TRBJ1-5, is as follows: GAGVSQSPRYKVAKRGQDVALRCDPISGHVSLFWYQQALGQGPEFLTYFQNEAQLDKSGLPSDRFFAERPEGSVSTLKIQRTQQEDSAVYLCASSPGQGGNQPQHFGDGTRLSIL.

V and J are TRBV5-4 and TRBJ2-1, with no clear D. The CDR3 loop spans 15 amino acids. Germline assignment: CDR1 SGHNT and CDR2 YYREEE (reference sequence). Between the trimmed V and J ends, which lost 1 base and 7 bases, there was a span of 15 bases. The CDR3 spells CASSLQVILKNEQFF. In DNA, the CDR3 is TGTGCCAGCAGCTTGCAGGTGATCCTCAAGAATGAGCAGTTCTTC.

This chain links TRBV5-1 with TRBJ2-1; 14 nucleotides align to TRBD2. Germline lookup yields CDR1 SGHRS and CDR2 YFSETQ. V lost 3 bases and J lost 3; bases outside the gene matches: 5. This CDR3 contains 17 residues. The CDR3 region is CASSYAGLAGVYNEQFF. The CDR3 nucleotides are TGCGCCAGCAGCTACGCGGGACTAGCGGGGGTCTACAATGAGCAGTTCTTC.

The gene calls are TRBV11-2 and TRBJ2-5; tentative D call: TRBD2 (5 bases). Deletions cut 5 bases from V and 5 bases from J, with 12 bases between. This CDR3 contains 13 residues. The germline V gene has CDR1 SGHAT and CDR2 FQNNGV. The CDR3 loop reads CASSPGRTETQYF. DNA of the CDR3: TGTGCCAGCAGCCCGGGGAGAACGGAGACCCAGTACTTC.

The chain carries TRBV9 and TRBJ2-1; 7 bases fit TRBD2. With V trimmed by 4 bases and J by 0 bases, 4 bases remained unmatched. This CDR3 spans 15 amino acids. The germline CDR1 and CDR2 sequences are SGDLS and YYNGEE. The CDR3 DNA is TGTGCCAGCAGCCCTAGCGGTTACTCCTACAATGAGCAGTTCTTC. Its translation: CASSPSGYSYNEQFF.

On this clone itself: Other DNA variants within this sample encode the same CDR3. The gene calls are TRBV7-9 and TRBJ2-2; 9 bases match TRBD2. The CDR3 spans 17 residues. From germline, CDR1 is SEHNR and CDR2 FQNEAQ (reference sequence). J lost 5 bases, V lost 6 bases, and 13 bases had no gene match. CDR3 DNA sequence: TGTGCCAGCAGACCTACTCGCGGGGGGGCCGGAACCGGGGAGCTGTTTTTT. Its protein is CASRPTRGGAGTGELFF.

This clone was found once. The chain carries TRBV7-9 and TRBJ1-1, with D perhaps TRBD1 (6 bases). The CDR3 extends over 16 amino acids. Per germline, CDR1 SEHNR and CDR2 FQNEAQ (reference sequence). With 2 bases removed from V and 0 bases from J, the gap between germline ends came to 13 bases. CDR3 bases: TGTGCCAGCAGCTTACCTTGGGACACTTTGAACACTGAAGCTTTCTTT. It translates to CASSLPWDTLNTEAFF.

This rearrangement joins TRBV4-3 to TRBJ2-3, with 11 bases identical to TRBD1. Germline V gene data show CDR1 as LGHNA and CDR2 as YSLEER. J gave up 4 bases and V 1 base, and 7 bases lay outside the gene matches. This CDR3 spans 17 amino acids. Here the CDR3 DNA reads TGCGCCAGCAGCCAAGGGGGGACAGGGGGTTTGGCAGATACGCAGTATTTT. It translates to CASSQGGTGGLADTQYF.

This clone was picked up one time. The chain joins TRBV19 to TRBJ2-7; a weak D match, TRBD2 (5 bases). Germline CDR1 is LNHDA and CDR2 is SQIVND (reference sequence). V was cut by 1 base and J by 3 bases, with 13 bases left in between. The CDR3 length is 15 residues. As DNA, the CDR3 is TGTGCCAGTAGTATAGGCGGGCAACCTAGCTACGAGCAGTACTTC. This translates into CASSIGGQPSYEQYF.

This chain joins TRBV4-3 and TRBJ2-2; 11 bases align to TRBD2. The CDR3 length is 17 residues. Trimming cost V 4 bases and J 3 bases; bases outside gene matches: 7. Germline lookup yields CDR1 LGHNA and CDR2 YSLEER. The DNA for the CDR3 is TGCGCCAGCAGCCGAGGGACTAGCGGATCCTACACCGGGGAGCTGTTTTTT. This encodes CASSRGTSGSYTGELFF.

The rearrangement uses TRBV4-3 and TRBJ1-5, with TRBD1 identical over 8 bases. The CDR3 sequence is 15 residues long. The germline gives CDR1 LGHNA, CDR2 YSLEER. The J segment lost 4 bases and the V segment lost 4 bases, leaving 6 bases of the junction unmatched. This CDR3 is CASSRSQGGNQPQHF. Here the CDR3 DNA reads TGCGCCAGCAGCCGCTCACAGGGGGGGAATCAGCCCCAGCATTTT.

The chain has TRBV5-1 and TRBJ2-5; perhaps TRBD2 as D (6 bases). Germline assignment: CDR1 SGHRS and CDR2 YFSETQ. CDR3 length: 15 residues. The V end was cut by 3 bases, the J end by 2 bases, with 14 bases between. This CDR3 is CASSSGLTPQETQYF. The CDR3 DNA sequence: TGCGCCAGCAGCTCAGGACTAACTCCGCAAGAGACCCAGTACTTC.

The gene calls are TRBV4-2 and TRBJ2-7; 14 bases agree with TRBD2. The CDR3 runs 17 residues. The V segment lost 0 bases and the J segment 3 bases; nucleotides outside the gene matches: 4. Germline CDR1 reads LGHNA; CDR2 reads YNFKEQ. The CDR3 is CASSQETSGGAYYEQYF. The CDR3 DNA follows: TGTGCCAGCAGCCAAGAGACTAGCGGGGGGGCCTACTACGAGCAGTACTTC.

CDR3: CASSQDTLVWTGYVNTEAFF. The CDR3 bases are TGCGCCAGCAGCCAAGATACTTTAGTCTGGACAGGGTATGTGAACACTGAAGCTTTCTTT. V is TRBV4-3 and J is TRBJ1-1, with 8 nucleotides matching TRBD1. The V segment lost 0 bases and the J segment 0 bases; nucleotides outside the gene matches: 15. Germline V gene sequence: CDR1 LGHNA, CDR2 YSLEER. The length of the CDR3 is 20 residues.

This clone was seen more than once but under ten times. The V call is TRBV7-9, the J call TRBJ1-1, with D possibly TRBD1 on 5 matching bases. V lost 4 bases and J lost 0, with 12 bases in between. CDR3 length: 15 residues. Germline CDR1 SEHNR, CDR2 FQNEAQ (reference sequence). The DNA of the CDR3 is TGTGCCAGCAGCTCCAGCTCAGGGATGAACACTGAAGCTTTCTTT. Its translation is CASSSSSGMNTEAFF.

This clone has more than one count but fewer than ten. V usage is TRBV3-1 (or the pseudogene TRBV3-2) and J usage is TRBJ2-2; TRBD1 agrees at 8 bases. Germline CDR1 reads LGHDT; CDR2 reads YNNKEL (reference sequence). The CDR3 covers 14 residues. With V trimmed by 3 bases and J by 6 bases, 3 bases remained unmatched. The CDR3 sequence is CASSQRTGPGELFF. Written as DNA, the CDR3 is TGTGCCAGCAGCCAGAGGACAGGGCCCGGGGAGCTGTTTTTT.

The chain links TRBV19 to TRBJ2-7; 9 bases fit TRBD1. The V gene end was trimmed by 3 bases and the J gene end by 8 bases; junction bases not matched to a gene: 8. Germline assignment: CDR1 LNHDA and CDR2 SQIVND (reference sequence). The CDR3 totals 14 residues. The CDR3 nucleotides are TGTGCCAGTAGTATCCCGGACAGGGGCTCGCAGCAGTACTTC. As protein: CASSIPDRGSQQYF. The full variable domain, with the rest looked up from reference TRBV19 and TRBJ2-7, is DGGITQSPKYLFRKEGQNVTLSCEQNLNHDAMYWYRQDPGQGLRLIYYSQIVNDFQKGDIAEGYSVSREKKESFPLTVTSAQKNPTAFYLCASSIPDRGSQQYFGPGTRLTVT.

The genes are TRBV13 and TRBJ1-5, with a weak D call TRBD1 (5 bases). The germline V gene has CDR1 PRHDT and CDR2 FYEKMQ (reference sequence). The V gene lost 3 bases and the J gene lost 2 bases, with 8 bases spanning the gap. This CDR3 comprises 14 residues. CDR3 sequence reads: CASSFRAGNQPQHF. The CDR3, as DNA: TGTGCCAGCAGCTTCAGGGCTGGCAATCAGCCCCAGCATTTT. The full variable domain, its missing parts supplied by reference TRBV13 and TRBJ1-5, is AAGVIQSPRHLIKEKRETATLKCYPIPRHDTVYWYQQGPGQDPQFLISFYEKMQSDKGSIPDRFSAQQFSDYHSELNMSSLELGDSALYFCASSFRAGNQPQHFGDGTRLSIL.

About this clone: Additional DNA sequences in this sample encode the identical CDR3. This chain joins TRBV18 and TRBJ1-2; TRBD1 aligns across 7 bases. Per germline, CDR1 KGHSH and CDR2 LQKENI. V dropped 3 bases and J dropped 4; count of bases not matched to a gene: 2. CDR3 length: 13 amino acids. The CDR3 nucleotides read TGTGCCAGCTCACCCGACAGGGCCTATGGCTACACCTTC. Its translation: CASSPDRAYGYTF.

The CDR3 loop reads CASSYYSGEPGNTIYF. The CDR3, as DNA: TGTGCCAGCAGTTACTATTCAGGGGAACCTGGAAACACCATATATTTT. V usage is TRBV6-5 and J usage is TRBJ1-3; TRBD1 is a possible D gene (6 bases). V lost 1 base and J 2 bases, leaving 12 bases between the germline ends. Germline V gives CDR1 MNHEY, CDR2 SVGAGI. The CDR3 is made up of 16 amino acids.

V is TRBV29-1 and J is TRBJ1-5, with 9 bases lining up with TRBD1. Per germline, CDR1 SQVTM and CDR2 ANQGSEA. Trimming removed 4 bases from V and 2 bases from J; junction bases left unmatched: 3. CDR3 length: 14 residues. CDR3 DNA sequence: TGCAGCGTTGGGGACAGGGTGGGCAATCAGCCCCAGCATTTT. It yields the protein CSVGDRVGNQPQHF.

The CDR3 sequence is CSVVWGPGELFF. For the CDR3, the DNA is TGCAGCGTTGTATGGGGGCCCGGGGAGCTGTTTTTT. The chain couples TRBV29-1 to TRBJ2-2, with D tentatively TRBD1 (6 bases). This CDR3 has 12 residues. The V gene's germline CDR1 is SQVTM and CDR2 ANQGSEA. Trimming stripped 4 bases from V and 6 bases from J, with 9 bases between.